A single sample gave rise to the 12 T cell receptor beta chains below, sequenced in a study of blood T cell repertoires in COVID-19. Sequencing was performed with immunoSEQ multiplex PCR; in TCRdb, only in-frame clones are kept and a portion is missing. The table has roughly 400,000 clones, 87% seen once; the top ten hold about 9.4%. The sample consisted of PBMCs or T cells enriched from blood (not recorded which). The receptors come from a woman between 50 and 59 years old who had recovered from COVID-19.

V gene TRBV27 combines with J gene TRBJ1-2, with 8 bases lining up with TRBD1. CDR3 size: 15 residues. In germline, CDR1 is MNHEY, CDR2 SMNVEV (reference sequence). Trimming took 6 bases from V and 0 from J; bases not matched to a gene: 6. CDR3 DNA: TGTGCCAGCAGGGGGACAGGCCTAGCTAACTATGGCTACACCTTC. Its protein is CASRGTGLANYGYTF.

The CDR3: CASTQAPWGSDTQYF. CDR3 in DNA: TGTGCCAGCACCCAGGCCCCGTGGGGCTCTGATACGCAGTATTTT. The chain carries TRBV7-2 and TRBJ2-3; D is possibly TRBD1 (5 bases). Deletions cut 7 bases from V and 6 bases from J, with 20 bases between. In germline, CDR1 is SGHTA, CDR2 FQGNSA. The CDR3 is made up of 15 amino acids.

This chain joins TRBV21-1 and TRBJ2-7; the table gives TRBD2 as D, unverified against the DNA. TRBV21-1 is recorded as a pseudogene. The CDR3 runs to 16 residues. Here the CDR3 reads CASSKRMGGLSYEQYF. CDR3 DNA: TGTGCCAGCAGCAAAAGGATGGGGGGACTCTCCTACGAGCAGTACTTC.

The sample holds a few counts of this clone. CDR3 loop: CASSLGDRGRQEKLFF. Written as DNA, the CDR3 is TGCGCCAGCAGCTTGGGGGACAGGGGGCGACAGGAAAAACTGTTTTTT. The V gene is TRBV5-1, the J gene TRBJ1-4, with 12 bases identical to TRBD1. The CDR3 totals 16 residues. Germline V lookup: CDR1 SGHRS, CDR2 YFSETQ. With 0 bases clipped from V and 8 bases from J, the junction kept 5 bases outside the gene matches.

This chain joins TRBV5-1 and TRBJ1-2; 8 nucleotides match TRBD1. V dropped 4 bases and J dropped 7; count of bases not matched to a gene: 9. From germline, CDR1 is SGHRS and CDR2 YFSETQ. The CDR3 spans 14 residues. The CDR3 DNA is TGCGCCAGCAGCCTGACAGGGGAGGTCGGTGGCTACACCTTC. Amino acid sequence: CASSLTGEVGGYTF.

V usage is TRBV28 and J usage is TRBJ1-5, with 7 bases aligning to TRBD1. The CDR3 spans 17 residues. V lost 7 bases to trimming and J lost 0 bases; unmatched junction nucleotides: 12. Per germline, CDR1 MDHEN and CDR2 SYDVKM. As DNA, the CDR3 is TGTGCCAGCACTTCTAGCCAGGGGGTATATAGCAATCAGCCCCAGCATTTT. Residues: CASTSSQGVYSNQPQHF.

This sequence joins TRBV6-5 and TRBJ1-6, with D perhaps TRBD1 (6 bases). The V end was cut by 4 bases, the J end by 0 bases, with 7 bases between. The CDR3 spans 15 residues. The germline CDR1 and CDR2 sequences are MNHEY and SVGAGI. The CDR3 DNA is TGTGCCAGCAGTTCGGACAGCTCCTATAATTCACCCCTCCACTTT. Translated, it gives CASSSDSSYNSPLHF.

This rearrangement joins TRBV28 to TRBJ2-7; 7 bases line up with TRBD1. Unmatched junction bases numbered 3, after V lost 5 bases and J lost 5 bases. CDR3 length: 12 amino acids. The germline V gene has CDR1 MDHEN and CDR2 SYDVKM. CDR3 nucleotide sequence: TGTGCCAGCAGTACGACAGGGAACGAGCAGTACTTC. Its translation: CASSTTGNEQYF.

The chain is built from TRBV6-2 or TRBV6-3 and TRBJ2-7; D is possibly TRBD2 (5 bases). The CDR3 runs 17 residues. Trimming took off 0 bases at V and 0 bases at J, with 15 bases between the two ends. The germline CDR1 and CDR2 sequences are MNHEY and SVGEGT. The CDR3 loop reads CASSYSFRLRDSYEQYF. CDR3 bases: TGTGCCAGCAGTTACTCGTTCCGCCTCCGGGACTCCTACGAGCAGTACTTC.

For this clone: The sample carries other DNA sequences with the same CDR3. The V and J genes are TRBV9 and TRBJ1-4; 11 nucleotides agree with TRBD1. J lost 5 bases, V lost 2 bases, and 2 bases had no gene match. Germline CDR1 SGDLS, CDR2 YYNGEE. The CDR3 runs to 15 residues. DNA of the CDR3: TGTGCCAGCAGCGTGGGGACAGGGGGAAATGAAAAACTGTTTTTT. This codes for CASSVGTGGNEKLFF. Looking up the rest from reference TRBV9 and TRBJ1-4 gives the full variable domain: DSGVTQTPKHLITATGQRVTLRCSPRSGDLSVYWYQQSLDQGLQFLIQYYNGEERAKGNILERFSAQQFPDLHSELNLSSLELGDSALYFCASSVGTGGNEKLFFGSGTQLSVL.

The chain couples TRBV7-2 to TRBJ1-2; TRBD1 is a possible D gene (5 bases). V was shortened by 2 bases and J by 5 bases, with 12 bases between the two germline ends. The CDR3 is 14 residues long. Per germline, CDR1 SGHTA and CDR2 FQGNSA. CDR3 sequence reads: CASSLYQGGYGYTF. The CDR3 coding sequence is TGTGCCAGCAGCTTATATCAGGGAGGGTATGGCTACACCTTC.

The chain employs TRBV6-1 and TRBJ1-6; D gene uncertain. The V and J ends lost 1 base and 3 bases respectively, with 7 bases between them. Germline V gene lookup returns CDR1 MNHNS and CDR2 SASEGT. The CDR3 is 15 residues long. CDR3: CASSEGTVYNSPLHF. As DNA, the CDR3 is TGTGCCAGCAGTGAAGGCACAGTCTATAATTCACCCCTCCACTTT.